This TCR beta chain is drawn from a study of tumor-infiltrating lymphocytes in primary liver carcinoma (dated by TCRdb to 2016 to 2017). As for the study more broadly: The five patients, three men and two women aged 30 to 69 years, had hepatocellular carcinoma (four) or combined HCC and intrahepatic cholangiocarcinoma (one). Across five regions of each liver tumor, along with adjacent normal tissue and blood, the study brought together TCRbeta repertoire sequencing, expression microarrays and whole-exome sequencing. Reproducibility between technical replicate repertoires was high, with correlation coefficients above 0.95 and mean shared-clone rates about 0.91. Roughly 3.65 to 7.13 million productive TCRbeta reads were obtained per sample, and no significant difference in read depth was found between tissue types. A total of 35 or so specimens from 5 patients went through TCRbeta repertoire sequencing, namely 25 tumor regions, 5 adjacent noncancerous liver tissues and 5 peripheral blood samples. The tumors of the five patients were staged as T1-T3 N0M0, with maximum diameters ranging from roughly 4 to 11 cm.

Sequences LGHNA (CDR1) and YNFKEQ (CDR2) are obtained from the germline V gene. The CDR3 covers 15 residues, taking in both the cysteine and the phenylalanine. Only the CDR3 DNA is retained, 45 bases long and in frame from the first base. Germline trimming amounts to 1 base on V and 2 bases on J, with 1 as the count of junction bases outside the gene matches. On the study overall, not on this receptor specifically: Compared with blood, tumors had a significantly larger share of the repertoire taken up by the top 250 clones (p = 0.039). Repertoire overlap was found to be higher between tumor regions (mean about 35%) than between tumor-adjacent (about 17%) or tumor-blood (around 15%) pairs, consistent with antigen-driven expansion. Because sequencing covered only the TCR beta chain and unpaired alpha chains were not captured, true repertoire diversity is likely underestimated. Only a few patients were included in the study, and the authors note that the findings should be validated in a larger study. Bulk unsorted samples precluded comparing CD4+ and CD8+ T cell repertoires.

Without any cell sorting, total RNA and DNA were extracted together from about 20-30 mg of bulk tissue using the AllPrep DNA/RNA mini kit. Between late 2015 and March 2016, roughly 5 patients in China with histopathologically diagnosed primary liver carcinoma had their tumors surgically resected. Chronic HBV infection was present in the patients, and the patients were treatment-naive at sampling. Pieces of fresh tumor and adjacent tissue were cut in half, with one half kept in RNAlater at -80 degrees C and the other half sent for histology. Using a constant-region primer and ProtoScript II reverse transcriptase, TCRbeta-specific cDNA was reverse-transcribed from 450 to 650 ng total RNA. The TCRbeta libraries were prepared through three rounds of nested multiplex PCR following a slightly modified ARM-PCR procedure. Multiplex TRBV1-TRBV30 forward primers and a Cbeta reverse primer were used in the first two PCR rounds, each of which was run for 10 to 11 cycles. Sample barcodes and Illumina adapters were added in a final 25-cycle PCR using Deep VentR polymerase. Before sequencing, amplicons between 200 and 500 bp were purified from gel using a QIAquick gel extraction kit. An Illumina HiSeq 2500 was used to sequence the TCRbeta amplicons, generating 250-bp paired-end reads. On the study's bioinformatics: Trimmomatic v0.33 was used to quality-trim the reads, and FLASH v1.2.11 was used to merge paired reads so that full CDR3 sequences could be recovered. V, D and J germline segments were assigned to the rearranged TCRbeta sequences using MiGEC v1.2.1b. Clonotype statistics and Shannon-Wiener diversity indices were computed with VDJtools v1.0.0. To cut down on sampling bias, every analysis after diversity analysis relied on just the 250 most abundant clonotypes from each sample. TCRdb reanalyzed the raw reads on its own, using fastp at Q25 for trimming and MiXCR for clone calling, and kept in-frame beta chains. For every CDR3 protein sequence, its rows merge into one entry that carries the most common genes and DNA. The V and J calls follow TCRdb's processing rather than the paper's. The sample table lists about 92,000 distinct CDR3 sequences, approximately 68% of them with a count of one. The ten largest clones capture around 25% of the sample.

This clonotype was detected many times. Its antigen has not been determined. Per-base quality was not reported, and no clone a single base away is much larger than it. The sequence links TRBV4-2 to TRBJ1-2; 10 junctional bases match TRBD1. This TCR derives from a man aged 35 to 55 with primary liver carcinoma and hepatitis B virus infection. Material for sequencing was tumor-adjacent normal liver tissue. CDR3 loop: CASSQGTGGNYGYTF. The nucleotide sequence is given as TGTGCCAGCAGCCAAGGGACAGGGGGAAACTATGGCTACACCTTC.